These 23 T cell receptor beta chains were sequenced from one sample in a study of shared clonotypes between healthy human individuals. The repertoire was sequenced with immunoSEQ multiplex PCR; TCRdb's copy has only in-frame clones and lacks some. In the table there are some 1.5 million clones, 96% of which are singletons. Sequencing was done on a sample of naive CD4+ T cells sorted from blood. Subset noted: CD45RA+ positively selected. The receptor source for this set is a man aged 30 to 39 in good health.

V is TRBV5-5 and J is TRBJ2-1; 9 bases align to TRBD2. Germline V gene data show CDR1 as SGHKS and CDR2 as YYEKEE (reference sequence). This CDR3 is built from 16 residues. V shed 1 base, J shed 2 bases, and the junction held 4 bases outside the gene matches. Written as DNA, the CDR3 is TGTGCCAGCAGCTTGTTTCTAGCGGGACCCTACAATGAGCAGTTCTTC. This encodes CASSLFLAGPYNEQFF.

The rearrangement joins TRBV6-5 to TRBJ2-3, with TRBD1 matching 7 bases. Germline V gene lookup returns CDR1 MNHEY and CDR2 SVGAGI. The junction had 8 bases not matched to a gene; V was cut back by 6 bases and J by 2 bases. This CDR3 is 15 amino acids long. In DNA, the CDR3 is TGTGCCAGCAGAAATACAGGGGCCGACACAGATACGCAGTATTTT. Translated: CASRNTGADTDTQYF.

The V call is TRBV5-4, the J call TRBJ1-2; 8 bases align to TRBD1. With 0 bases clipped from V and 7 bases from J, the junction kept 8 bases outside the gene matches. The germline V gene encodes CDR1 SGHNT and CDR2 YYREEE (reference sequence). There are 15 residues in the CDR3. CDR3: CASSLGQGKPIGYTF. CDR3 coding DNA: TGTGCCAGCAGCTTGGGACAGGGGAAACCTATTGGCTACACCTTC.

The chain employs TRBV4-3 and TRBJ2-7, with D possibly matching TRBD2 (5 bases). Germline CDR1 LGHNA, CDR2 YSLEER. Trimming took off 1 base at V and 3 bases at J, with 10 bases between the two ends. The CDR3 has 14 residues. CDR3 sequence: CASSQVVTIYEQYF. CDR3 nucleotide sequence: TGCGCCAGCAGCCAAGTTGTGACTATCTACGAGCAGTACTTC.

This chain uses TRBV28 with TRBJ2-7, with a weak D call TRBD2 (6 bases). V lost 8 bases and J lost 0, with 11 bases in between. The CDR3 has 13 residues. Germline V gives CDR1 MDHEN, CDR2 SYDVKM. The CDR3 bases are TGTGCCAGCTGCGGGATCGGCTCCTACGAGCAGTACTTC. It translates to CASCGIGSYEQYF.

The gene calls are TRBV7-2 and TRBJ2-6; tentative D call: TRBD2 (6 bases). V lost 5 bases and J lost 3, with 14 bases in between. Germline assignment: CDR1 SGHTA and CDR2 FQGNSA. The CDR3 consists of 16 residues. This CDR3 is CASSPPGVGGANVLTF. As DNA, the CDR3 is TGTGCCAGCAGCCCGCCGGGAGTAGGTGGGGCCAACGTCCTGACTTTC.

As regards this clone: Within the sample, other DNA sequences also encode this same CDR3. The chain joins TRBV10-3 to TRBJ2-7, with TRBD1 matching 7 bases. Germline CDR1 and CDR2: ENHRY and SYGVKD. This CDR3 has 12 residues. With V trimmed by 4 bases and J by 3 bases, 0 bases remained unmatched. The CDR3 loop is CAISGDSYEQYF. The DNA of the CDR3 is TGTGCCATCAGTGGGGACAGCTACGAGCAGTACTTC.

This clone showed up just once. This sequence joins TRBV5-1 and TRBJ2-5; D gene ambiguous. Per germline, CDR1 SGHRS and CDR2 YFSETQ. Trimming stripped 4 bases from V and 5 bases from J, with 18 bases between. CDR3 size: 15 residues. The CDR3 loop reads CASSPLSQVRETQYF. The CDR3 bases are TGCGCCAGCAGCCCCCTGAGCCAGGTCCGTGAGACCCAGTACTTC.

A remark on this clone: Other DNA sequences in this sample translate to the same CDR3. The chain uses TRBV2 and TRBJ2-1, with D perhaps matching TRBD1 (5 bases). The germline gives CDR1 SNHLY, CDR2 FYNNEI. The CDR3 sequence is 14 residues long. The V end lost 4 bases, the J end lost 1 base, and 8 bases lay between the germline ends. The CDR3: CASSVSGSYNEQFF. The CDR3 nucleotides read TGTGCCAGCAGTGTCTCAGGGTCCTACAATGAGCAGTTCTTC.

This rearrangement joins TRBV19 to TRBJ2-1; 8 nucleotides line up with TRBD2. The germline CDR1 and CDR2 sequences are LNHDA and SQIVND (reference sequence). The CDR3 consists of 16 residues. V dropped 6 bases and J dropped 1; count of bases not matched to a gene: 8. The CDR3 nucleotides read TGTGCCAGTAGCACTGAGCGGGAGTGGTCCTACAATGAGCAGTTCTTC. Protein product: CASSTEREWSYNEQFF.

The chain links TRBV11-2 to TRBJ1-2, with D hard to call. CDR3 length: 14 residues. The germline CDR1 and CDR2 sequences are SGHAT and FQNNGV. V shed 7 bases and J shed 7 bases, with 19 bases lying between them. The CDR3 region is CASTNALGMIGYTF. CDR3 DNA sequence: TGTGCCAGCACCAATGCCTTGGGGATGATTGGCTACACCTTC.

The chain uses TRBV7-2 and TRBJ1-3; D perhaps matches TRBD1 (6 bases). This CDR3 contains 13 residues. Trimming pared 1 base from V and 10 bases from J, leaving 11 bases between. Germline CDR1 reads SGHTA; CDR2 reads FQGNSA. The CDR3: CASSLGRGLTIYF. CDR3 coding DNA: TGTGCCAGCAGCTTAGGCAGGGGCTTAACCATATATTTT.

In the case of this clone: Other DNA sequences in the same sample also yield this CDR3. J is TRBJ2-5 and V is TRBV28; no clear D. Germline V CDR1 and CDR2: MDHEN, SYDVKM. The CDR3 runs to 12 residues. Deletions cut 2 bases from V and 4 bases from J, with 5 bases between. Here the CDR3 DNA reads TGTGCCAGCAGTTTAGTGGGAGAGACCCAGTACTTC. It yields the protein CASSLVGETQYF.

J is TRBJ2-5 and V is TRBV14; D might be TRBD2 (6 bases). Germline lookup yields CDR1 SGHDN and CDR2 FVKESK. V lost 5 bases and J lost 1, with 11 bases in between. The CDR3 is 14 amino acids. CDR3 in amino acids: CASSYSGSQETQYF. The CDR3 region has the DNA TGTGCCAGCAGCTATTCCGGGAGCCAAGAGACCCAGTACTTC.

V gene TRBV29-1 combines with J gene TRBJ2-2; TRBD2 aligns across 16 bases. From germline, CDR1 is SQVTM and CDR2 ANQGSEA. The junction had 5 bases not matched to a gene; V was cut back by 5 bases and J by 2 bases. CDR3 length: 17 residues. Written as DNA, the CDR3 is TGCAGCGTTCTTGGGACTAGCGGGAGGGCCAACACCGGGGAGCTGTTTTTT. It is translated as CSVLGTSGRANTGELFF.

This chain joins TRBV7-6 and TRBJ2-5; TRBD2 matches at 13 bases. The ends lost 1 base at V and 5 bases at J; junction bases unmatched: 4. The V gene's germline CDR1 is SGHVS and CDR2 FNYEAQ. This CDR3 region has 16 residues. The CDR3 nucleotides read TGTGCCAGCAGCTTAGGGACTAGCGGGAGACAGGAGACCCAGTACTTC. Its protein product is CASSLGTSGRQETQYF. The full variable domain, its missing parts supplied by reference TRBV7-6 and TRBJ2-5, is GAGVSQSPRYKVTKRGQDVALRCDPISGHVSLYWYRQALGQGPEFLTYFNYEAQQDKSGLPNDRFSAERPEGSISTLTIQRTEQRDSAMYRCASSLGTSGRQETQYFGPGTRLLVL.

The V gene is TRBV29-1, the J gene TRBJ1-3, with D uncertain. Germline V lookup: CDR1 SQVTM, CDR2 ANQGSEA. V lost 5 bases, J lost 1 base, and 9 bases lay in between. The CDR3 is made up of 13 amino acids. DNA for the CDR3: TGCAGCGTTTTGGGAGAATCTGGAAACACCATATATTTT. It yields the protein CSVLGESGNTIYF.

CDR3 in amino acids: CASSPGTGRPEAFF. The DNA for the CDR3 is TGTGCCAGCAGCCCCGGGACAGGGAGACCTGAAGCTTTCTTT. The chain has TRBV11-2 and TRBJ1-1; 9 nucleotides agree with TRBD1. Germline-derived CDR1 and CDR2 are SGHAT and FQNNGV. The CDR3 is 14 amino acids. V trimming: 5 bases; J trimming: 6 bases; junction bases outside the gene matches: 7.

The CDR3 reads CASSPSLAGVDEQFF. The DNA of the CDR3 is TGTGCCAGCAGCCCCTCCCTAGCGGGAGTAGATGAGCAGTTCTTC. J is TRBJ2-1 and V is TRBV9, with 10 bases that match TRBD2. The CDR3 runs to 15 residues. J lost 8 bases, V lost 4 bases, and 9 bases had no gene match. Germline CDR1 and CDR2: SGDLS and YYNGEE. Drawing the rest from reference TRBV9 and TRBJ2-1, the complete variable domain is DSGVTQTPKHLITATGQRVTLRCSPRSGDLSVYWYQQSLDQGLQFLIQYYNGEERAKGNILERFSAQQFPDLHSELNLSSLELGDSALYFCASSPSLAGVDEQFFGPGTRLTVL.

The rearrangement links TRBV9 to TRBJ2-7; 9 nucleotides agree with TRBD1. The CDR3 is made up of 15 amino acids. V shed 2 bases and J 5 bases; nucleotides not matched to a gene: 8. CDR1 and CDR2 (germline): SGDLS, YYNGEE. Written as DNA, the CDR3 is TGTGCCAGCAGCGTTACCCCGGACAGGGGAAACGAGCAGTACTTC. This translates into CASSVTPDRGNEQYF.

The rearrangement links TRBV27 to TRBJ2-2; 9 bases are a match to TRBD2. The germline V gene has CDR1 MNHEY and CDR2 SMNVEV (reference sequence). J was trimmed by 6 bases and V by 3 bases; bases with no gene match: 5. The CDR3 extends over 15 amino acids. In DNA, the CDR3 is TGTGCCAGCAGTTTTCGCGGGAGGGCCGCCGGGGAGCTGTTTTTT. It is translated as CASSFRGRAAGELFF.

The chain recombines TRBV19 with TRBJ2-3, with 8 bases fitting TRBD2. Germline assignment: CDR1 LNHDA and CDR2 SQIVND (reference sequence). The CDR3 extends over 14 amino acids. V gave up 6 bases and J gave up 2 bases; unmatched junction bases: 4. CDR3 sequence reads: CASSRSGATDTQYF. The DNA for the CDR3 is TGTGCCAGTAGCCGTAGCGGGGCCACAGATACGCAGTATTTT.

In regard to this clone: Other DNA sequences in the same sample also yield this CDR3. CDR3 DNA: TGTGCCAGCAGTCGTACGCGCGAGCAGTACTTC. It codes for CASSRTREQYF. This chain joins TRBV28 and TRBJ2-7; D not certain. This CDR3 spans 11 amino acids. Trimming took off 5 bases at V and 6 bases at J, with 8 bases between the two ends. The germline gives CDR1 MDHEN, CDR2 SYDVKM.